This T cell receptor (beta chain) was observed in a study of T cells in women clearing cervical HPV infection (dated by TCRdb to the late 2010s). General notes on the study: Cases were under 30 women with histologically confirmed HPV16-related CIN3 or worse, including a couple of invasive cancers. The controls were 25 or so women whose single incident HPV16 infection cleared within 12 months with no development of precancer or cancer. Case blood was taken at the visit when the lesion was first identified, whereas control blood was taken when infection was no longer detected. Among cases, blood sampling came a median of almost 150 days after lesion detection, with an interquartile range of roughly 85 to 200 days. Since HLA typing was available for only a few women, HLA type could not be ruled out as a confounder. An exploratory proof-of-principle case-control study, nested within the Guanacaste HPV Natural History Study in Costa Rica, was conducted to compare TCR repertoires across cervical HPV16 outcomes. Cases were matched to controls by age within five years and by the year the sample was collected. A median age of around 30 years was observed in cases versus 38 in controls, and no significant differences in baseline characteristics were found. In the parent cohort, some 10,000 women aged 18 or older were enrolled in Guanacaste, Costa Rica, during about 1992 to 1994 and were followed for over six years. Five blinded duplicates per group were added as quality controls, giving 60 or so samples: around 50 participants and about ten replicates. What the study reported, not specific to this receptor: T-cell numbers per sample were unknown, so richness differences could reflect varying T-cell content rather than repertoire biology. By combining richness with V gene abundances, random forest classifiers separated cases from controls with an estimated AUC of about 0.82. Whether associations preceded infection or resulted from infection could not be shown with the cross-sectional design, and effector/memory subsets and HPV-specific T cells were not isolated. TCR repertoire richness was significantly higher in CIN3+ cases than in controls across sequencing depths, while evenness did not differ. Cases had lower TRBV6-7 relative abundance than controls (about 0.1% versus 0.15%; Bonferroni P = 0.0008).

Details on this clone: Its antigen target is currently unknown. The read is 3 residues too short to cover the CDR3 end, so that end is filled in from the germline J gene.

The immunoSEQ assay used multiplex PCR to amplify TCR beta CDR3 regions from an average of approximately 1,200 ng of genomic DNA per sample. The assay corrected primer bias using a complete synthetic TCR repertoire to establish an amplification baseline. The amplicons were sequenced using the Illumina platform. Concerning the study's data processing: Error correction of the sequences involved clustering with frequency ratios plus a modified nearest-neighbor algorithm, after which the sequences were analyzed in the immunoSEQ Analyzer using IMGT gene definitions. TCR richness and evenness were averaged over 20 rarefaction repeats at each rarefaction depth, excluding samples with fewer sequences than the depth. V, D and J gene relative abundances were compared between groups with Wilcoxon rank sum tests, applying FDR correction. In the blinded duplicates, the intraclass correlation was nearly 96% for TCR richness and averaged about 80% across 66 gene segments. The source is immuneACCESS, and TCRdb retained only in-frame sequences with V and J called. Part of the clones is not carried over; for the studies checked, unresolved V genes explain less than half of this, and the remainder is unexplained. That table supplies the V and J calls and clone size; D and trimming were determined from the DNA. The sample's own table lists around 40,000 clones. The top ten clonotypes cover just under 6.5% of the sample.

Every participant had a single incident cervical HPV16 infection, and prevalent HPV16 infections were excluded. Cervical HPV DNA was detected by MY09/MY11 PCR, and genotyping was performed by dot-blot hybridization. Roughly 15 mL of heparinized blood was centrifuged, after which the buffy coat was aliquoted, frozen at -30 degrees C, and then stored at -80 degrees C. QIAGEN kits were used to extract genomic DNA from the buffy coat specimens. CDR1 and CDR2, per the germline V gene (reference sequence), are LNHDA and SQIVND. Compared with germline, V lacks 8 bases and J lacks 5 bases; bases without a gene match: 11. From cysteine to phenylalanine, the CDR3 is 14 amino acids long. The DNA has 33 bases, all within the CDR3, and is read from base 1.

The TCR sequence derives from a woman between 18 and 70 years old with a cervical HPV16 infection that either progressed to CIN3+ or cleared (not recorded which). The chain is assembled from TRBV19 and TRBJ2-7; 8 of the junction bases match TRBD1. Sequenced sample: blood buffy coat. The CDR3 in this case is CASSTGGRKHEQYF. Partial CDR3 DNA: TGTGCCAGTTCTACAGGGGGGAGGAAGCACGAG.